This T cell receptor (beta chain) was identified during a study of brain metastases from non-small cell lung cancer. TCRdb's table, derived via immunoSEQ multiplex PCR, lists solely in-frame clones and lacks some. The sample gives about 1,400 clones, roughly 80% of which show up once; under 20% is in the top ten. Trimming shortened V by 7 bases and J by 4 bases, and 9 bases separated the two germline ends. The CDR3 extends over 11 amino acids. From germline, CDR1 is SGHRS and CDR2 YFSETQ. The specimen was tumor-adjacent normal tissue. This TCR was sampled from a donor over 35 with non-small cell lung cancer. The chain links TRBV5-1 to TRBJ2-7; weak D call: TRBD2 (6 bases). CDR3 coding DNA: TGCGCCAGCCCCGGGGGTTACGAGCAGTACTTC. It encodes CASPGGYEQYF.